A single T cell receptor (beta chain) is shown here with its context. The record originates from a study of cytomegalovirus exposure and HLA in healthy donors. Looked up from germline, CDR1 is ENHRY and CDR2 is SYGVKD. This CDR3 is built from 14 residues. After removal of 6 bases from V and 0 bases from J, the junction contained 2 bases not matched to a gene. The repertoire was sequenced with immunoSEQ multiplex PCR; TCRdb's copy has only in-frame clones and lacks some. The table records about 160,000 clones, about 88% of them present only once. The chain couples TRBV10-3 to TRBJ2-5, with 9 positions matching TRBD1. Material: PBMCs. This clonotype originated in a man aged 18 to 35 in good health and CMV-seronegative. The CDR3 bases are TGTGCCATCAGGGGGACAGGGCACCAAGAGACCCAGTACTTC. It is translated as CAIRGTGHQETQYF.